These 6 T cell receptor beta chains share one sample of origin, sequenced in a study of lung T cells in sarcoidosis with Löfgren's syndrome. TCRdb re-derived calls from the reads in MiXCR, one entry per CDR3 protein. The sample has tens of thousands of distinct CDR3 sequences, 21% seen once. The sample consisted of CD4+ T cells from PBMCs. These receptors all stem from a human donor with sarcoidosis (Löfgren's syndrome or another form), or a control subject (not recorded which).

This chain joins TRBV10-1 and TRBJ2-1; TRBD1 matches at 8 bases. The CDR3 is 13 residues long. V gave up 3 bases and J gave up 6 bases; unmatched junction bases: 1. Germline assignment: CDR1 WNHNN and CDR2 SYGVQD (reference sequence). As DNA, the CDR3 is TGCGCCAGCAGTGAAGGACAGGGCAATGAGCAGTTCTTC. Translating gives CASSEGQGNEQFF.

This clonotype has ten or more counts. CDR3 residues: CASSEAAYVWDTKRVWANVLTF. The CDR3 DNA reads TGTGCCAGCAGTGAAGCAGCCTACGTATGGGACACGAAAAGGGTCTGGGCCAACGTCCTGACTTTC. The rearrangement uses TRBV6-1 and TRBJ2-6; a possible D gene is TRBD1 (6 bases). CDR3 length: 22 amino acids. Germline V gene data show CDR1 as MNHNS and CDR2 as SASEGT. V lost 0 bases, J lost 5 bases, and 29 bases lay in between.

This chain uses TRBV12-3 or TRBV12-4 with TRBJ2-7; 7 bases match TRBD1. This CDR3 spans 14 amino acids. The J segment lost 8 bases and the V segment lost 7 bases, leaving 14 bases of the junction unmatched. The CDR3: CASTLEGQLGKQYF. DNA for the CDR3: TGTGCCAGCACCCTAGAGGGACAGTTGGGTAAGCAGTACTTC.

In this sample, this clonotype turned up many times. The chain links TRBV6-1 to TRBJ1-3, with no clear D. Germline CDR1 MNHNS, CDR2 SASEGT. The length of the CDR3 is 13 residues. V shed 5 bases and J shed 0 bases, with 5 bases lying between them. CDR3 region: CASSFSSGNTIYF. CDR3 nucleotide sequence: TGTGCCAGCAGTTTTTCCTCTGGAAACACCATATATTTT.

This clonotype came up many times. The genes are TRBV5-4 and TRBJ1-1; the D gene is possibly TRBD1 (6 bases). Deletions cut 1 base from V and 6 bases from J, with 19 bases between. The CDR3 has 16 amino acids. The germline V gene encodes CDR1 SGHNT and CDR2 YYREEE (reference sequence). The CDR3 is CASSLSGAAPVPEAFF. The CDR3 DNA reads as TGTGCCAGCAGCTTGTCGGGGGCGGCTCCAGTCCCTGAAGCTTTCTTT. The full variable domain, rest sourced from reference TRBV5-4 and TRBJ1-1, is ETGVTQSPTHLIKTRGQQVTLRCSSQSGHNTVSWYQQALGQGPQFIFQYYREEENGRGNFPPRFSGLQFPNYSSELNVNALELDDSALYLCASSLSGAAPVPEAFFGQGTRLTVV.

The CDR3 protein is CASSPITHRRETQYF. The CDR3 region has the DNA TGTGCCAGCAGCCCAATAACCCACAGGAGAGAGACCCAGTACTTC. The rearrangement uses TRBV7-9 and TRBJ2-5, with TRBD1 as a possible D gene (5 bases). CDR1 and CDR2 from the germline V gene are SEHNR and FQNEAQ (reference sequence). The CDR3 extends over 15 amino acids. The ends were cut back, 5 bases at V and 4 bases at J, with 17 bases in the middle.